The 19 T cell receptor beta chains presented below share a single source sample, sequenced in a study of T cell responses to AZD1222 COVID-19 vaccine. Sequencing used immunoSEQ multiplex PCR; TCRdb keeps in-frame clones, though not all of them. The sample has over 150,000 clones, 85% to 95% seen once. This sample comprised peripheral blood, obtained on day 0 of AZD1222 vaccination. The receptor set was obtained from an adult in good health.

V usage is TRBV27 and J usage is TRBJ1-1, with D uncertain. Germline V gene data show CDR1 as MNHEY and CDR2 as SMNVEV (reference sequence). The CDR3 extends over 13 amino acids. V lost 0 bases and J 5 bases, leaving 7 bases between the germline ends. CDR3 protein: CASSLSIRTEAFF. Here the CDR3 DNA reads TGTGCCAGCAGTTTATCGATAAGGACTGAAGCTTTCTTT.

The chain employs TRBV7-2 and TRBJ1-1; D uncertain. Germline V gives CDR1 SGHTA, CDR2 FQGNSA. The CDR3 covers 14 residues. Deletions cut 5 bases from V and 7 bases from J, with 17 bases between. The CDR3, as DNA: TGTGCCAGCAGCCTCACGAGGGAGGCCGGTGAAGCTTTCTTT. Amino acids: CASSLTREAGEAFF.

The chain uses TRBV7-2 and TRBJ1-5, with 8 nucleotides matching TRBD1. Germline-derived CDR1 and CDR2 are SGHTA and FQGNSA. The CDR3 runs to 15 residues. The V gene end was trimmed by 1 base and the J gene end by 6 bases; junction bases not matched to a gene: 5. Here the CDR3 DNA reads TGTGCCAGCAGCTTAGATCAGGGGGCACGTCAGCCCCAGCATTTT. It translates to CASSLDQGARQPQHF.

J is TRBJ2-1 and V is TRBV7-2; 8 bases map to TRBD1. The CDR3 runs to 15 residues. J was trimmed by 5 bases and V by 5 bases; bases with no gene match: 8. Germline CDR1 SGHTA, CDR2 FQGNSA. CDR3 sequence: CASSTRTGYHNEQFF. The CDR3 DNA is TGTGCCAGCAGCACCCGGACAGGGTACCACAATGAGCAGTTCTTC.

CDR3 residues: CASSAGGRDSNQPQHF. The CDR3 DNA is TGTGCCAGCAGTGCAGGGGGTAGGGATAGCAATCAGCCCCAGCATTTT. The rearrangement uses TRBV28 and TRBJ1-5; 7 nucleotides align to TRBD1. This CDR3 has 16 residues. V lost 5 bases, J lost 0 bases, and 7 bases stayed unmatched. Germline CDR1 is MDHEN and CDR2 is SYDVKM.

This clone appeared a single time. The chain employs TRBV6-5 and TRBJ1-1; no firm D call. V lost 2 bases and J 11 bases, leaving 9 bases between the germline ends. The germline V gene encodes CDR1 MNHEY and CDR2 SVGAGI. This CDR3 is 11 amino acids long. The chain's CDR3 is CASSYGPLAFF. CDR3 sequence (DNA): TGTGCCAGCAGTTACGGCCCATTGGCTTTCTTT.

The chain links TRBV4-3 to TRBJ1-1, with D unclear. The CDR3 consists of 14 residues. Trimming removed 3 bases at V and 0 bases at J, with 8 bases between. From germline, CDR1 is LGHNA and CDR2 YSLEER. The CDR3 here is CASSQETMNTEAFF. In DNA form, the CDR3 reads TGCGCCAGCAGCCAGGAAACGATGAACACTGAAGCTTTCTTT.

J is TRBJ2-5 and V is TRBV5-1, with D possibly TRBD1 on 6 matching bases. Deletions cut 0 bases from V and 4 bases from J, with 13 bases between. This CDR3 has 15 amino acids. Germline values: CDR1 SGHRS, CDR2 YFSETQ. As DNA, the CDR3 is TGCGCCAGCAGCTTGGCCCAGGGGCCAGGAGAGACCCAGTACTTC. Protein sequence: CASSLAQGPGETQYF.

The rearrangement joins TRBV5-4 to TRBJ2-1; 8 bases are shared with TRBD2. This CDR3 has 15 amino acids. CDR1 is SGHNT, CDR2 YYREEE, per germline (reference sequence). V dropped 2 bases and J dropped 3; count of bases not matched to a gene: 4. CDR3 amino acids: CASSFYSGDYNEQFF. In DNA form, the CDR3 reads TGTGCCAGCAGCTTCTATAGCGGGGACTACAATGAGCAGTTCTTC.

V usage is TRBV7-9 and J usage is TRBJ2-2; tentative D call: TRBD1 (6 bases). From germline, CDR1 is SEHNR and CDR2 FQNEAQ (reference sequence). This CDR3 is built from 15 residues. V lost 2 bases and J lost 5, with 12 bases in between. The CDR3 DNA reads TGTGCCAGCAGCTTACGCAGGGGTGTGACCGGGGAGCTGTTTTTT. It encodes CASSLRRGVTGELFF.

The chain is built from TRBV5-4 and TRBJ2-7; D is unresolved. This CDR3 spans 11 amino acids. Germline-derived CDR1 and CDR2 are SGHNT and YYREEE (reference sequence). The V and J ends lost 0 bases and 5 bases respectively, with 3 bases between them. CDR3 sequence (DNA): TGTGCCAGCAGCTTGGGTGACGAGCAGTACTTC. Protein sequence: CASSLGDEQYF. The full variable domain, completed using reference TRBV5-4 and TRBJ2-7, is ETGVTQSPTHLIKTRGQQVTLRCSSQSGHNTVSWYQQALGQGPQFIFQYYREEENGRGNFPPRFSGLQFPNYSSELNVNALELDDSALYLCASSLGDEQYFGPGTRLTVT.

This chain's CDR3 is CASSDSLTRSQPQHF. CDR3 nucleotides: TGTGCCAGCAGCGATTCTTTGACCCGTTCGCAGCCCCAGCATTTT. The V and J genes are TRBV7-9 and TRBJ1-5; no clear D gene. This CDR3 contains 15 residues. Germline V CDR1 and CDR2: SEHNR, FQNEAQ (reference sequence). Trimming removed 5 bases at V and 7 bases at J, with 18 bases between.

J is TRBJ1-4 and V is TRBV6-5, with D tentatively TRBD1 (5 bases). The CDR3 has 12 amino acids. V was trimmed by 7 bases and J by 8 bases, leaving 11 bases between them. Germline CDR1 reads MNHEY; CDR2 reads SVGAGI. The DNA for the CDR3 is TGTGCCAGCACCGCGGGGGGGGAAAAACTGTTTTTT. This translates into CASTAGGEKLFF.

This chain joins TRBV5-4 and TRBJ2-7, with 8 bases lining up with TRBD1. V lost 3 bases, J lost 0 bases, and 8 bases stayed unmatched. This CDR3 region has 16 residues. Germline lookup yields CDR1 SGHNT and CDR2 YYREEE (reference sequence). The CDR3 nucleotides read TGTGCCAGCAGCTGGCTCAGGGGGCGACCCTCCTACGAGCAGTACGTC. Protein product: CASSWLRGRPSYEQYV.

This chain joins TRBV27 and TRBJ1-5; D is unresolved. The CDR3 has 15 amino acids. The germline CDR1 and CDR2 sequences are MNHEY and SMNVEV (reference sequence). Trimming left V 6 bases short and J 2 bases short, with 14 bases between. CDR3 sequence (DNA): TGTGCCAGCAGGCCGACTGGTCAGGGCAATCAGCCCCAGCATTTT. Residues: CASRPTGQGNQPQHF.

The sample holds one count of this clone. The DNA of the CDR3 is TGTGCCAGCAGCCAACAGGAGGATACAGGGAAGTTCTTC. This sequence encodes CASSQQEDTGKFF. This rearrangement joins TRBV11-2 to TRBJ2-1; weak D call: TRBD1 (6 bases). This CDR3 has 13 amino acids. Trimming removed 5 bases from V and 14 bases from J, with 19 bases in between. Germline V gives CDR1 SGHAT, CDR2 FQNNGV.

V is TRBV15 and J is TRBJ1-2, with unresolved D. CDR1 is LNHNV and CDR2 is YYDKDF in the germline V gene (reference sequence). V gave up 0 bases and J gave up 2 bases, with 7 bases separating them. CDR3 length: 14 amino acids. The CDR3, as DNA: TGTGCCACCAGCAGAGAGCTGGTGAACTATGGCTACACCTTC. As protein: CATSRELVNYGYTF.

The rearrangement joins TRBV4-2 to TRBJ1-1; D ambiguous. The CDR3 spans 12 residues. Germline CDR1 and CDR2: LGHNA and YNFKEQ. The germline V and J ends were trimmed by 0 bases and 8 bases, with 7 bases remaining between them. In DNA form, the CDR3 reads TGTGCCAGCAGCCAAGATGTGACCGAAGCTTTCTTT. Protein product: CASSQDVTEAFF.

The V gene is TRBV28, the J gene TRBJ1-2; D unclear. CDR1 and CDR2 (germline): MDHEN, SYDVKM. V dropped 3 bases and J dropped 8 bases, with 13 bases sitting between them. This CDR3 region has 13 residues. The CDR3 nucleotides read TGTGCCAGCAGTTTGCTCCATGTGGCGGGCTACACCTTC. Translated: CASSLLHVAGYTF.